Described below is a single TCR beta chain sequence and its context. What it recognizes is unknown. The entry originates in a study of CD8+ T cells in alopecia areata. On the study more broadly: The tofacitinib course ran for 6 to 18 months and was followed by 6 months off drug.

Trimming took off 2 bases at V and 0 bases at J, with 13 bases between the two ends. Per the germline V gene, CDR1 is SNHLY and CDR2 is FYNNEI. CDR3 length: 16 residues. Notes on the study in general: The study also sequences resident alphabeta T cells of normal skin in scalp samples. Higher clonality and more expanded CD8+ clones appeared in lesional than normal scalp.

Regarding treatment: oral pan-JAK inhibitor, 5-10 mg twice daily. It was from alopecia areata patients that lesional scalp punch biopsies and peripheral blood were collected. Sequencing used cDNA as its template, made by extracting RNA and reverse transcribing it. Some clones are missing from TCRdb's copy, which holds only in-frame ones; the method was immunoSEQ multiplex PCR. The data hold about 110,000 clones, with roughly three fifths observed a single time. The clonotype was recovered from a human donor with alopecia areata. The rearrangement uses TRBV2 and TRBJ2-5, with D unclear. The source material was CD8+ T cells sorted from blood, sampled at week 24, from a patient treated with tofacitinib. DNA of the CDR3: TGTGCCAGCAGTGAATTCCCCGGAACCGACCAAGAGACCCAGTACTTC. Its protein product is CASSEFPGTDQETQYF.